This passage covers 5 T cell receptor beta chains from one sample sequenced in a study of beta chain features in type 1 diabetes. Sequenced material consisted of expressed TCRB transcripts (all of the isolated RNA was reverse transcribed). The repertoire was sequenced with immunoSEQ multiplex PCR; TCRdb's copy has only in-frame clones and lacks some. Found here are about 320,000 clones, 13% to 15% of them singletons; the top ten hold 6.7%. Sequences were obtained from central memory CD4+ T cells from blood. These receptors were obtained from a man younger than 45 in good health.

V usage is TRBV4-1 and J usage is TRBJ2-1; the D gene is possibly TRBD2 (6 bases). Looked up from germline, CDR1 is MGHRA and CDR2 is YSYEKL. This CDR3 spans 14 amino acids. The V end lost 7 bases, the J end lost 5 bases, and 15 bases lay between the germline ends. The CDR3 reads CASNIHGSDNEQFF. For the CDR3, the DNA is TGCGCCAGCAATATACACGGGAGTGACAATGAGCAGTTCTTC.

The rearrangement joins TRBV11-3 to TRBJ1-1; tentatively, D is TRBD1 (5 bases). V shed 2 bases and J shed 3 bases, with 13 bases lying between them. This CDR3 has 15 residues. Germline V gene data show CDR1 as SGHNT and CDR2 as YENEEA. The CDR3 nucleotides read TGTGCCAGCAGCTTACCCGCAGGGATGGACACTGAAGCTTTCTTT. Translation gives CASSLPAGMDTEAFF. Looking up the rest from reference TRBV11-3 and TRBJ1-1 gives the full variable domain: EAGVVQSPRYKIIEKKQPVAFWCNPISGHNTLYWYLQNLGQGPELLIRYENEEAVDDSQLPKDRFSAERLKGVDSTLKIQPAELGDSAVYLCASSLPAGMDTEAFFGQGTRLTVV.

This clone was seen a few times. This CDR3 is CASPIRLDTYEQYV. Here the CDR3 DNA reads TGTGCCAGCCCTATTCGACTAGACACCTACGAGCAGTACGTC. This chain joins TRBV2 and TRBJ2-7, with TRBD2 as a possible D gene (6 bases). CDR1 SNHLY and CDR2 FYNNEI come from the germline V gene. Trimming pared 8 bases from V and 2 bases from J, leaving 16 bases between. The length of the CDR3 is 14 residues.

This clone has just a few counts. This CDR3 is also generated by other DNA sequences in the sample. This chain uses TRBV5-6 with TRBJ2-1, with D perhaps being TRBD1 or TRBD2 (5 bases each). This CDR3 has 14 amino acids. From germline, CDR1 is SGHDT and CDR2 YYEEEE. Trimming left V 0 bases short and J 5 bases short, with 9 bases between. CDR3: CASSLVGVNNEQFF. CDR3 DNA sequence: TGTGCCAGCAGCTTGGTGGGGGTTAACAATGAGCAGTTCTTC.

The table lists this clone with a few counts. The rearrangement uses TRBV5-1 and TRBJ1-6; no definite D call. Per germline, CDR1 SGHRS and CDR2 YFSETQ. The CDR3 runs to 13 residues. Trimming shortened V by 0 bases and J by 6 bases, and 4 bases separated the two germline ends. CDR3 bases: TGCGCCAGCAGCTTGGGTGGTAATTCACCCCTCCACTTT. Translated, it gives CASSLGGNSPLHF. The full variable domain, with the rest looked up from reference TRBV5-1 and TRBJ1-6, is KAGVTQTPRYLIKTRGQQVTLSCSPISGHRSVSWYQQTPGQGLQFLFEYFSETQRNKGNFPGRFSGRQFSNSRSEMNVSTLELGDSALYLCASSLGGNSPLHFGNGTRLTVT.